Listed below are T cell receptor beta chains from one sample, sequenced in a study of T cell changes during pregnancy in multiple sclerosis. The method was immunoSEQ multiplex PCR; TCRdb's version includes in-frame clones alone and lacks a portion of them. The table records about 44,000 clones, approximately 95% of them present only once. The sequences come from CD4+ T cells from peripheral blood mononuclear cells, collected in the first trimester of pregnancy. The source is a female donor with multiple sclerosis, enrolled in a pregnancy study. CDR3s include the opening cysteine and the closing phenylalanine or tryptophan. The order of the fields is CDR3 protein, CDR3 DNA, D gene, V gene, clone size, J gene. D genes are given only for firm matches. A clone size is listed for some rows: how often the clone was seen (once, few, many), or a class if it is expanded.

CASSLVQGEPGNTIYF | TGCGCCAGCAGCCTAGTACAGGGGGAACCTGGAAACACCATATATTTT | TRBD1 | TRBV4-1 | . | TRBJ1-3
CASSFLSGGRQTQYF | TGTGCCAGCAGTTTTTTATCCGGAGGGCGGCAGACCCAGTACTTC | . | TRBV28 | . | TRBJ2-5
CASSLLSWTGGENTEAFF | TGTGCCAGCAGCTTATTGAGCTGGACAGGGGGTGAGAACACTGAAGCTTTCTTT | TRBD1 | TRBV11-2 | . | TRBJ1-1
CATRTVTGELFF | TGTGCCACTAGGACAGTCACCGGGGAGCTGTTTTTT | . | TRBV27 | once | TRBJ2-2
CASTKTGGEAYGYTF | TGTGCCAGCACCAAAACAGGGGGAGAGGCCTATGGCTACACCTTC | TRBD1 | TRBV6-1 | . | TRBJ1-2
CASSPEAGVIEQYF | TGCGCCAGCAGCCCGGAGGCAGGGGTAATCGAGCAGTACTTC | . | TRBV5-1 | . | TRBJ2-7
CASSSTSHSSNTIYF | TGTGCCAGCAGTTCCACTTCCCACAGCAGCAACACCATATATTTT | . | TRBV6-5 | . | TRBJ1-3
CASSLGGATYNEQFF | TGTGCCAGTTCCCTCGGGGGGGCCACCTACAATGAGCAGTTCTTC | TRBD2 | TRBV28 | once | TRBJ2-1
CASSRTGANTGELFF | TGTGCCAGCAGTCGGACAGGGGCGAACACCGGGGAGCTGTTTTTT | TRBD1 | TRBV27 | . | TRBJ2-2
CASSQEGWGPGDTQYF | TGCGCCAGCAGCCAAGAGGGGTGGGGGCCAGGAGATACGCAGTATTTT | . | TRBV4-1 | . | TRBJ2-3
CAWSVLPYSTDTQYF | TGTGCCTGGAGTGTACTCCCCTACAGCACAGATACGCAGTATTTT | . | TRBV30 | . | TRBJ2-3
CASSLGRSEGTQYF | TGCGCCAGCAGCTTAGGACGGAGCGAGGGTACGCAGTATTTT | . | TRBV5-1 | . | TRBJ2-3
CASRGTGVLSNQPQHF | TGTGCCAGCAGGGGAACAGGGGTGCTTAGCAATCAGCCCCAGCATTTT | TRBD1 | TRBV27 | . | TRBJ1-5
CAWSLGGGYTF | TGTGCCTGGAGTCTCGGGGGTGGCTACACCTTC | . | TRBV30 | . | TRBJ1-2
CASSKSRGSGANVLTF | TGCGCCAGCAGTAAAAGCAGGGGTTCTGGGGCCAACGTCCTGACTTTC | . | TRBV5-1 | . | TRBJ2-6
CASINFFRNTEAFF | TGTGCCAGCATCAACTTTTTTCGGAACACTGAAGCTTTCTTT | . | TRBV7-9 | . | TRBJ1-1
CASSAERGETEAFF | TGTGCCAGTAGTGCCGAACGCGGGGAAACTGAAGCTTTCTTT | . | TRBV19 | . | TRBJ1-1
CAWSGSSPSTDTQYF | TGTGCCTGGAGCGGGAGTTCACCTAGCACAGATACGCAGTATTTT | . | TRBV30 | . | TRBJ2-3
CASSWDFANTGELFF | TGTGCCAGTAGTTGGGACTTCGCGAACACCGGGGAGCTGTTTTTT | . | TRBV19 | . | TRBJ2-2
CASSQELRGYEQYF | TGTGCCAGCAGCCAAGAGCTTAGGGGTTACGAGCAGTACTTC | . | TRBV14 | . | TRBJ2-7
CASSSEPGQGRGETQYF | TGCGCCAGCAGCTCCGAGCCGGGACAGGGGAGGGGGGAGACCCAGTACTTC | TRBD1 | TRBV5-1 | . | TRBJ2-5
CASSYYRGPGNTIYF | TGTGCCAGCAGTTACTACAGGGGGCCTGGAAACACCATATATTTT | TRBD1 | TRBV6-5 | once | TRBJ1-3
CASSRQGSPLHF | TGTGCCAGCAGCAGACAGGGCTCACCCCTCCACTTT | TRBD1 | TRBV6-5 | . | TRBJ1-6
CASSFFGTGPEAFF | TGTGCCAGCAGCTTTTTCGGGACAGGTCCTGAAGCTTTCTTT | TRBD1 | TRBV11-1 | . | TRBJ1-1
CASREDVATNEKLFF | TGTGCCAGCAGGGAGGACGTTGCAACTAATGAAAAACTGTTTTTT | . | TRBV21-1 | . | TRBJ1-4
CATSRGQGSTDTQYF | TGTGCCACCAGCAGGGGACAGGGGAGCACAGATACGCAGTATTTT | TRBD1 | TRBV15 | . | TRBJ2-3
CASSSRQGAGEKLFF | TGTGCCAGCAGCTCCCGACAGGGGGCCGGTGAAAAACTGTTTTTT | TRBD1 | TRBV5-6 | . | TRBJ1-4
CASSQGQGSYGYTF | TGTGCCAGCAGCCAAGGACAGGGCAGCTATGGCTACACCTTC | TRBD1 | TRBV14 | . | TRBJ1-2
CASSPSRQFYNEQFF | TGTGCCAGCAGCCCCTCCCGACAGTTTTACAATGAGCAGTTCTTC | . | TRBV14 | . | TRBJ2-1
CASSLGGAGAHNEQFF | TGCGCCAGCAGCTTGGGAGGCGCGGGGGCCCACAATGAGCAGTTCTTC | . | TRBV5-1 | . | TRBJ2-1
CASNQGAQFF | TGTGCCAGCAATCAGGGGGCGCAGTTCTTC | TRBD1 | TRBV6-1 | . | TRBJ2-1
CASSLGKGQPQHF | TGCGCCAGCAGCCTCGGGAAGGGTCAGCCCCAGCATTTT | . | TRBV5-1 | . | TRBJ1-5
CASRGDSVTDTQYF | TGTGCCAGCAGGGGGGACAGCGTCACAGATACGCAGTATTTT | TRBD1 | TRBV6-1 | . | TRBJ2-3
CAWSVAGVGIYNEQFF | TGTGCCTGGAGTGTAGCTGGCGTCGGGATCTACAATGAGCAGTTCTTC | . | TRBV30 | . | TRBJ2-1
CASSFRRGDEQYF | TGTGCCAGCAGCTTCCGCAGGGGGGACGAGCAGTACTTC | . | TRBV11-2 | . | TRBJ2-7